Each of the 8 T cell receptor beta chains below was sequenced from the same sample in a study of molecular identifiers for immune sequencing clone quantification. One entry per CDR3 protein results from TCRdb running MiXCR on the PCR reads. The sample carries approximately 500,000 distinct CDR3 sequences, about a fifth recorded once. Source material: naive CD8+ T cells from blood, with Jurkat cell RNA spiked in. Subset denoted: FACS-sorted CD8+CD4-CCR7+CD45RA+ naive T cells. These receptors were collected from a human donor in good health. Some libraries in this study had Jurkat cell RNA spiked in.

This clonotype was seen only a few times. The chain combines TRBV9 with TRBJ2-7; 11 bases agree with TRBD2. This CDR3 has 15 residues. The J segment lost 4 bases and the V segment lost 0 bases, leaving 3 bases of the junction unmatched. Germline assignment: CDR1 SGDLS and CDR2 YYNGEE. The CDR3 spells CASSVDSGGAYEQYF. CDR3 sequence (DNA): TGTGCCAGCAGCGTAGATAGCGGGGGGGCTTACGAGCAGTACTTC.

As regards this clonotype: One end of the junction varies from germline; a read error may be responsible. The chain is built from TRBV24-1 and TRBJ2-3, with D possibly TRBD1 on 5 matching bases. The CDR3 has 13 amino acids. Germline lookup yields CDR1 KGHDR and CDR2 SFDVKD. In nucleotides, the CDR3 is TGTGCCGTCTTGGGCAATGGGGCAGATACGCAGTGTTTT. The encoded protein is CAVLGNGADTQCF.

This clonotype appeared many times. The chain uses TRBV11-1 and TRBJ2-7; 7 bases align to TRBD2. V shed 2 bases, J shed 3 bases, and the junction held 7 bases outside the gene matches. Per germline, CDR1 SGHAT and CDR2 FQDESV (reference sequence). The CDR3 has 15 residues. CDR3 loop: CASSLRLAENYEQYF. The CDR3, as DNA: TGTGCCAGCAGCTTACGGCTAGCGGAGAACTACGAGCAGTACTTC.

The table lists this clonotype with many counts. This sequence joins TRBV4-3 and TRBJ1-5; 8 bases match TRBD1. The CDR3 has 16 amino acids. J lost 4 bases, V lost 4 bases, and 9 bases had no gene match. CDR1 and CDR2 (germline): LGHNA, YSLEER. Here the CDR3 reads CASSPSYRGLNQPQHF. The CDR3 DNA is TGCGCCAGCAGCCCATCATACAGGGGGTTGAATCAGCCCCAGCATTTT.

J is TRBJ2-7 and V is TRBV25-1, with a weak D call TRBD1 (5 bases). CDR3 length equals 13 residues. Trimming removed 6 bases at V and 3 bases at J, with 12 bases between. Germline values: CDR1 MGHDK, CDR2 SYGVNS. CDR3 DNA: TGTGCCAGCAGCATGACAGTTTTCTACGAGCAGTACTTC. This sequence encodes CASSMTVFYEQYF.

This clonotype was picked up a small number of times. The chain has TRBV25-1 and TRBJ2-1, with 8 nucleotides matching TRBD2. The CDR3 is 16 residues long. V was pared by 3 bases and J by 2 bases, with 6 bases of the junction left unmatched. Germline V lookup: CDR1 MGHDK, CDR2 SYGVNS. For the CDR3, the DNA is TGTGCCAGCAGTGATGTAGCGGGACTTGCCTACAATGAGCAGTTCTTC. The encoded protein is CASSDVAGLAYNEQFF.

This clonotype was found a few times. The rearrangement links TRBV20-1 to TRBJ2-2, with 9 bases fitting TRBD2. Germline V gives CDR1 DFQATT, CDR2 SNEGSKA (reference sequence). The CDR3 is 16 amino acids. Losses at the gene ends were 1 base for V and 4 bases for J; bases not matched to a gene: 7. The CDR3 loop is CSARGTSSGATGELFF. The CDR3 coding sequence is TGCAGTGCTAGAGGGACCTCTAGCGGGGCCACCGGGGAGCTGTTTTTT.

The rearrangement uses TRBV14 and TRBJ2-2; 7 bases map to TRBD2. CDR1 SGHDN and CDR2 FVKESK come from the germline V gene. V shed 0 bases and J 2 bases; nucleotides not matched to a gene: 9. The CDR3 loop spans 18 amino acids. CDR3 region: CASSQEGGDFGNTGELFF. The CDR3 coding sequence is TGTGCCAGCAGCCAAGAGGGGGGGGACTTCGGTAACACCGGGGAGCTGTTTTTT.